These 25 T cell receptor beta chains were sequenced from one sample in a study of OX40 agonist ivuxolimab in advanced cancers. TCRdb's copy holds only in-frame clones and misses some; the assay was immunoSEQ multiplex PCR. The table lists 75,000 to 100,000 clones, more than 80% of them singletons, with 5.5% in the top ten. This material consisted of CD4+ or CD8+ T cells sorted from blood, taken in a trial of the OX40 agonist ivuxolimab. The source is an adult with an advanced solid tumor such as melanoma, head and neck, liver or kidney cancer.

The rearrangement joins TRBV25-1 to TRBJ1-2; D is undetermined. Trimming left V 4 bases short and J 8 bases short, with 11 bases between. This CDR3 comprises 12 residues. Germline V gene lookup returns CDR1 MGHDK and CDR2 SYGVNS. The CDR3 spells CASSASGVGYTF. CDR3 coding DNA: TGTGCCAGCAGTGCCTCTGGGGTGGGCTACACCTTC.

The chain is built from TRBV5-1 and TRBJ1-1; D remains ambiguous. V lost 2 bases and J lost 4, with 12 bases in between. Germline CDR1 and CDR2: SGHRS and YFSETQ. This CDR3 contains 14 residues. The DNA of the CDR3 is TGCGCCAGCAGCTTTCGAGGGTTGAGCACTGAAGCTTTCTTT. As protein: CASSFRGLSTEAFF.

The chain combines TRBV5-6 with TRBJ2-3; D perhaps matches TRBD2 (6 bases). The CDR3 contains 15 residues. Looked up from germline, CDR1 is SGHDT and CDR2 is YYEEEE. V was shortened by 2 bases and J by 2 bases, with 12 bases between the two germline ends. CDR3 protein: CASSFRTTTTDTQYF. CDR3 DNA sequence: TGTGCCAGCAGCTTTAGGACTACCACCACAGATACGCAGTATTTT.

The chain employs TRBV30 and TRBJ2-1; maybe TRBD2 (5 bases). Germline lookup yields CDR1 GTSNPN and CDR2 SVGIG (reference sequence). This CDR3 comprises 13 residues. Trimming cost V 5 bases and J 0 bases, with 8 bases left between them. CDR3 in amino acids: CAWGLSSYNEQFF. CDR3 bases: TGTGCCTGGGGACTTAGCTCCTACAATGAGCAGTTCTTC.

The chain recombines TRBV15 with TRBJ1-4; D may be TRBD1 (5 bases). Germline CDR1 and CDR2: LNHNV and YYDKDF (reference sequence). This CDR3 spans 15 amino acids. Between the trimmed V and J ends, which lost 0 bases and 8 bases, there was a span of 13 bases. DNA of the CDR3: TGTGCCACCAGCAGAGATCGGGGGGTACGGGAAAAACTGTTTTTT. Protein: CATSRDRGVREKLFF.

The chain uses TRBV19 and TRBJ1-5; a possible D gene is TRBD1 (5 bases). Per the germline V gene, CDR1 is LNHDA and CDR2 is SQIVND (reference sequence). V shed 8 bases and J shed 1 base, with 15 bases lying between them. CDR3 length: 15 residues. The CDR3: CASETGTGSNQPQHF. As DNA, the CDR3 is TGTGCCAGTGAGACCGGGACCGGGAGCAATCAGCCCCAGCATTTT.

CDR3 sequence (DNA): TGTGCCAGCAGCTTAGCAGGGGGACACGGTCAATACGAGCAGTACTTC. It codes for CASSLAGGHGQYEQYF. This rearrangement joins TRBV7-9 to TRBJ2-7; the D gene is possibly TRBD1 (6 bases). Germline V gene lookup returns CDR1 SEHNR and CDR2 FQNEAQ (reference sequence). This CDR3 has 16 amino acids. Trimming took 0 bases from V and 4 from J, leaving 16 bases between them.

V gene TRBV19 combines with J gene TRBJ2-3; tentative D call: TRBD2 (6 bases). Deletions cut 1 base from V and 3 bases from J, with 8 bases between. Germline-derived CDR1 and CDR2 are LNHDA and SQIVND (reference sequence). This CDR3 has 14 residues. The CDR3: CASSIVEGTDTQYF. In DNA, the CDR3 is TGTGCCAGTAGTATAGTGGAGGGAACAGATACGCAGTATTTT.

The chain is built from TRBV11-2 and TRBJ2-7; D may be TRBD1 (5 bases). Germline V gives CDR1 SGHAT, CDR2 FQNNGV. The germline V and J ends were trimmed by 6 bases and 2 bases, with 17 bases remaining between them. The CDR3 covers 15 residues. The CDR3 sequence is CASSLSHTGAYEQYF. CDR3 DNA sequence: TGTGCCAGCAGTCTATCCCACACAGGCGCCTACGAGCAGTACTTC.

This sequence joins TRBV5-8 and TRBJ1-2; TRBD1 matches at 12 bases. The length of the CDR3 is 15 residues. Germline-derived CDR1 and CDR2 are SGHTS and YDEGEE. V lost 4 bases, J lost 8 bases, and 9 bases stayed unmatched. The CDR3 region is CASSVGQGARGGYTF. The CDR3 nucleotides are TGTGCCAGCAGCGTGGGACAGGGGGCACGCGGGGGCTACACCTTC.

The chain carries TRBV5-1 and TRBJ2-2, with no clear D. The V end was cut by 3 bases, the J end by 5 bases, with 14 bases between. The V gene's germline CDR1 is SGHRS and CDR2 YFSETQ. The CDR3 consists of 15 residues. The CDR3 DNA reads as TGCGCCAGCAGCTCGGGCCCACTGGGGACCGGGGAGCTGTTTTTT. This translates into CASSSGPLGTGELFF.

The chain uses TRBV30 and TRBJ1-2; D may be TRBD1 (6 bases). Trimming shortened V by 4 bases and J by 5 bases, and 14 bases separated the two germline ends. Germline CDR1 is GTSNPN and CDR2 is SVGIG (reference sequence). The CDR3 is made up of 13 amino acids. The CDR3 protein is CAWTWPGEYGYTF. As DNA, the CDR3 is TGTGCCTGGACGTGGCCAGGGGAGTATGGCTACACCTTC.

V and J are TRBV5-1 and TRBJ2-1, with 14 positions matching TRBD2. The CDR3 consists of 15 residues. V gave up 4 bases and J gave up 6 bases; unmatched junction bases: 3. From germline, CDR1 is SGHRS and CDR2 YFSETQ. For the CDR3, the DNA is TGCGCCAGCAGCCTCGGACTAGCGGGGGGCAATGAGCAGTTCTTC. Residues: CASSLGLAGGNEQFF.

This clone is a singleton in its sample. The V and J genes are TRBV6-6 and TRBJ1-5; tentative D call: TRBD1 (5 bases). V was pared by 7 bases and J by 3 bases, with 7 bases between. Germline CDR1 reads MNHNY; CDR2 reads SVGAGI (reference sequence). There are 12 residues in the CDR3. The chain's CDR3 is CASKGPNQPQHF. CDR3 DNA sequence: TGTGCCAGCAAGGGGCCCAATCAGCCCCAGCATTTT.

DNA of the CDR3: TGTGCCAGCAGCTGGGCCCACTACGAGCAGTACTTC. The encoded protein is CASSWAHYEQYF. The chain employs TRBV6-6 and TRBJ2-7; D unresolved. The germline V gene encodes CDR1 MNHNY and CDR2 SVGAGI (reference sequence). Trimming shortened V by 6 bases and J by 3 bases, and 9 bases separated the two germline ends. There are 12 residues in the CDR3.

This sequence joins TRBV19 and TRBJ1-2; no definite D call. V was pared by 4 bases and J by 2 bases, with 8 bases between. The germline CDR1 and CDR2 sequences are LNHDA and SQIVND (reference sequence). This CDR3 spans 13 amino acids. CDR3 sequence: CASSSTLNYGYTF. DNA for the CDR3: TGTGCCAGTAGTAGCACCCTAAACTATGGCTACACCTTC.

This rearrangement joins TRBV27 to TRBJ2-7; D perhaps matches TRBD2 (5 bases). V shed 7 bases and J shed 4 bases, with 14 bases lying between them. Per the germline V gene, CDR1 is MNHEY and CDR2 is SMNVEV (reference sequence). The CDR3 extends over 13 amino acids. Here the CDR3 reads CASNGLSVYEQYF. The CDR3 nucleotides are TGTGCCAGCAACGGACTCTCAGTTTACGAGCAGTACTTC.

V gene TRBV5-3 combines with J gene TRBJ2-7, with 10 bases lining up with TRBD1. TRBV5-3 is identified as an open reading frame with a role that is uncertain. The V and J ends lost 8 bases and 2 bases, in that order; junction bases with no gene match: 10. This CDR3 comprises 15 residues. CDR3 amino acids: CASSPGQGFAYEQYF. CDR3 nucleotides: TGTGCCAGCAGCCCGGGACAGGGGTTCGCCTACGAGCAGTACTTC.

The V call is TRBV4-3, the J call TRBJ1-3; the D is unclear. Germline CDR1 reads LGHNA; CDR2 reads YSLEER. The CDR3 extends over 16 amino acids. V was shortened by 4 bases and J by 1 base, with 14 bases between the two germline ends. The CDR3 sequence is CASSPVLAGSGNTIYF. The CDR3 coding sequence is TGCGCCAGCAGCCCCGTCCTTGCGGGTTCTGGAAACACCATATATTTT.

The rearrangement links TRBV19 to TRBJ1-5, with a possible D match to TRBD1 (5 bases). The CDR3 loop spans 13 amino acids. Germline CDR1 is LNHDA and CDR2 is SQIVND (reference sequence). V gave up 3 bases and J gave up 7 bases, with 10 bases separating them. The CDR3 DNA follows: TGTGCCAGTAGTATTGAGGGGCGACAGCCCCAGCATTTT. This codes for CASSIEGRQPQHF.

The chain couples TRBV5-1 to TRBJ1-2, with D tentatively TRBD1 (5 bases). Germline lookup yields CDR1 SGHRS and CDR2 YFSETQ. V lost 0 bases, J lost 5 bases, and 8 bases lay in between. The CDR3 length is 13 residues. CDR3 sequence reads: CASSLGQQYGYTF. Written as DNA, the CDR3 is TGCGCCAGCAGCTTGGGACAGCAATATGGCTACACCTTC.

The chain combines TRBV6-5 with TRBJ2-1; no clear D. Between the trimmed V and J ends, which lost 6 bases and 1 base, there was a span of 10 bases. The CDR3 has 14 residues. Germline V gene lookup returns CDR1 MNHEY and CDR2 SVGAGI. The CDR3 nucleotides are TGTGCCAGCAGGGAAGACACGTCCTACAATGAGCAGTTCTTC. Translated: CASREDTSYNEQFF.

CDR3 in amino acids: CASSLEGQRYLIYF. The CDR3 coding sequence is TGTGCCAGCAGCTTAGAAGGACAGAGGTATCTCATATATTTT. The rearrangement joins TRBV7-9 to TRBJ1-3, with D perhaps TRBD1 (6 bases). Germline V gives CDR1 SEHNR, CDR2 FQNEAQ (reference sequence). This CDR3 is 14 amino acids long. The ends were cut back, 1 base at V and 12 bases at J, with 16 bases in the middle. Based on the CDR3 plus reference TRBV7-9 and TRBJ1-3, the full variable domain is DTGVSQNPRHKITKRGQNVTFRCDPISEHNRLYWYRQTLGQGPEFLTYFQNEAQLEKSRLLSDRFSAERPKGSFSTLEIQRTEQGDSAMYLCASSLEGQRYLIYFGEGSWLTVV.

To note about this clone: Additional DNA sequences in this sample encode the identical CDR3. This chain uses TRBV5-1 with TRBJ1-1; 8 nucleotides align to TRBD1. The CDR3 runs to 14 residues. With 1 base clipped from V and 1 base from J, the junction kept 0 bases outside the gene matches. Germline loops: CDR1 SGHRS, CDR2 YFSETQ. Here the CDR3 DNA reads TGCGCCAGCAGCTTGACAGGGGGGAACACTGAAGCTTTCTTT. It translates to CASSLTGGNTEAFF.

The chain carries TRBV25-1 and TRBJ2-2; D is possibly TRBD1 (6 bases). With 6 bases removed from V and 6 bases from J, the gap between germline ends came to 8 bases. The CDR3 length is 12 residues. CDR1 MGHDK and CDR2 SYGVNS come from the germline V gene. CDR3 residues: CASSDRSGELFF. CDR3 nucleotide sequence: TGTGCCAGCAGCGACAGGTCCGGGGAGCTGTTTTTT.